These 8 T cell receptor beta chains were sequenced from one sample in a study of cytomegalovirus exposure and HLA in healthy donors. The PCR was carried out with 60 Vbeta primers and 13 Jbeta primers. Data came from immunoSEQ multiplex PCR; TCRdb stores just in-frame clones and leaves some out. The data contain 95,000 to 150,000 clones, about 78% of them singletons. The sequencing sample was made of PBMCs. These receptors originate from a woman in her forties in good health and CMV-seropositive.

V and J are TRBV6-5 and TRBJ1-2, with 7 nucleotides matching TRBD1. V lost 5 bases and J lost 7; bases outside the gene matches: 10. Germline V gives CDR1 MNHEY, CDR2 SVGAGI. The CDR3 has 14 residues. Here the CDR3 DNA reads TGTGCCAGCAGTCCCCAGCAGACAGGGTTTGGCTACACCTTC. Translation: CASSPQQTGFGYTF.

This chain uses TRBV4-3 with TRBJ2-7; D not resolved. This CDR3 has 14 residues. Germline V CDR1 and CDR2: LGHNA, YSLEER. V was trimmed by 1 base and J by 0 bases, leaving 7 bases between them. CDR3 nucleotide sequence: TGCGCCAGCAGCCAAGTGACTGCCTCCTACGAGCAGTACTTC. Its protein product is CASSQVTASYEQYF.

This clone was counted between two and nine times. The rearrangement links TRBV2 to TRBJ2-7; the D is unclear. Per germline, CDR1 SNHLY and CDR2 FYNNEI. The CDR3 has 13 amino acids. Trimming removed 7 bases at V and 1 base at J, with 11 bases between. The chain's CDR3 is CASIGGLSYEQYF. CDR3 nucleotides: TGTGCCAGCATTGGCGGCTTATCCTACGAGCAGTACTTC.

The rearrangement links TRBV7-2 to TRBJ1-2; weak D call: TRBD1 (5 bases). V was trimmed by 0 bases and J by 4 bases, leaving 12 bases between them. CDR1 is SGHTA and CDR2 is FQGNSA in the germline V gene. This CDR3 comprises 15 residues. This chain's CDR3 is CASSLALGGGYGYTF. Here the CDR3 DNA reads TGTGCCAGCAGCTTAGCGCTCGGGGGAGGCTATGGCTACACCTTC.

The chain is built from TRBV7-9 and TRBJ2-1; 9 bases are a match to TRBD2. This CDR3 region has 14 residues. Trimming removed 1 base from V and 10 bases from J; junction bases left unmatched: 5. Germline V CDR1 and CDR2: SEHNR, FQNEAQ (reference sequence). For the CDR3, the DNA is TGTGCCAGCAGCTTAGGCGGGGGGGCTGGGGAGCAGTTCTTC. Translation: CASSLGGGAGEQFF. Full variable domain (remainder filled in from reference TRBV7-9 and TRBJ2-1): DTGVSQNPRHKITKRGQNVTFRCDPISEHNRLYWYRQTLGQGPEFLTYFQNEAQLEKSRLLSDRFSAERPKGSFSTLEIQRTEQGDSAMYLCASSLGGGAGEQFFGPGTRLTVL.

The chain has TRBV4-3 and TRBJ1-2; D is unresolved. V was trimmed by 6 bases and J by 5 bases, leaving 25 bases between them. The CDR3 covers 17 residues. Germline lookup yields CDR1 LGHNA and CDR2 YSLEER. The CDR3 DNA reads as TGCGCCAGCAGTGACCTAAAGAGGGTCGATAGTTGGTATGGCTACACCTTC. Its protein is CASSDLKRVDSWYGYTF.

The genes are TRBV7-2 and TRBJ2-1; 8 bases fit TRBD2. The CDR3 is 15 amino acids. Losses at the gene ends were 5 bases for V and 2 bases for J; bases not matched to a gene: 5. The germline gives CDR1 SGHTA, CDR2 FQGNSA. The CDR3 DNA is TGTGCCAGCAGCCTAGAGCGGGGGACCTACAATGAGCAGTTCTTC. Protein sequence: CASSLERGTYNEQFF. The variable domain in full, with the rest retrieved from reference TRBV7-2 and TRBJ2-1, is GAGVSQSPSNKVTEKGKDVELRCDPISGHTALYWYRQSLGQGLEFLIYFQGNSAPDKSGLPSDRFSAERTGGSVSTLTIQRTQQEDSAVYLCASSLERGTYNEQFFGPGTRLTVL.

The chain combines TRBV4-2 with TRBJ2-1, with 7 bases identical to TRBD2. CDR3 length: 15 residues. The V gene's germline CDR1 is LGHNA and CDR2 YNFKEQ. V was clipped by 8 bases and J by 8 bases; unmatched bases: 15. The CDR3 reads CASRTGGSNEDEQFF. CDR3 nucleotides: TGTGCCAGCCGGACCGGGGGGTCTAATGAGGATGAGCAGTTCTTC.